This is a list of T cell receptor beta chains from one sample in a study of T-cell reconstitution after alpha-beta-depleted transplantation in children. MiXCR, applied by TCRdb to the PCR reads, yields one record per CDR3 protein. The sample lists about 230,000 distinct CDR3 sequences, approximately 9.7% occurring once. The source material was PBMCs from the stem cell graft donor, sampled from the stem cell graft. The receptors stem from a human donor who donated a stem cell graft to a child with SCID. Both conserved end residues are part of each CDR3. A D gene is named only where the DNA matches it firmly. The size of a clone is reported for some rows only, either as once, few or many, or as a class for expanded clones.

v_gene	d_gene	abundance	j_gene	CDR3nt	CDR3aa
TRBV20-1	TRBD1	many	TRBJ1-5	TGCAGTGCCAGCGGTGGGACAGGGGGGGGGATAAGCAATCAGCCCCAGCATTTT	CSASGGTGGGISNQPQHF
TRBV20-1	TRBD1	many	TRBJ2-3	TGCAGTGCTAGATCGGGACAGGGGCCAGATACGCAGTATTTT	CSARSGQGPDTQYF
TRBV12-3/TRBV12-4	NA	NA	TRBJ2-3	TGTGCCAGCAGTTCAGTAACAGATACGCAGTATTTT	CASSSVTDTQYF
TRBV29-1	TRBD1	NA	TRBJ1-2	TGCAGCGTTGTCTTTCCCGGGACAGGGGACTATGGCTACACCTTC	CSVVFPGTGDYGYTF
TRBV24-1	NA	many	TRBJ1-1	TGTGCCACCAGTCAAGGCTCTGAAGCTTTCTTT	CATSQGSEAFF
TRBV5-1	NA	many	TRBJ2-1	TGCGCCAGCAGCCCGGCGGACAGCTACAATGAGCAGTTCTTC	CASSPADSYNEQFF
TRBV5-1	NA	many	TRBJ1-2	TGCGCCAGCAGCTTGGACGCAGGGGCATATGGCTACACCTTC	CASSLDAGAYGYTF
TRBV29-1	NA	many	TRBJ1-4	TGCAGCGTGGAGGGGTCGGGTAATGAAAAACTGTTTTTT	CSVEGSGNEKLFF
TRBV3-1	NA	many	TRBJ2-4	TGTGCCAGCAGCCGGAGGGGGGAACTAGCCAAAAACATTCAGTACTTC	CASSRRGELAKNIQYF
TRBV3-1	NA	NA	TRBJ2-3	TGTGCCAGCAGCCAAGAAGCAGGGGTTTGGACAGATACGCAGTATTTT	CASSQEAGVWTDTQYF
TRBV20-1	TRBD1	many	TRBJ2-7	TGCAGTGCTAGGGTCGGTGCCAGGGGGACCTACGAGCAGTACTTC	CSARVGARGTYEQYF
TRBV10-3	TRBD1	many	TRBJ1-1	TGTGCCATCAGGCAGGACAGGCTGAACACTGAAGCTTTCTTT	CAIRQDRLNTEAFF
TRBV29-1	NA	many	TRBJ2-6	TGCAGCGTTCCGTCCCCCTCTGGGGCCAACGTCCTGACTTTC	CSVPSPSGANVLTF
TRBV5-1	NA	many	TRBJ1-3	TGCGCCAGCAGCCTCTGGGACCCGGGGCCTGGAAACACCATATATTTT	CASSLWDPGPGNTIYF
TRBV6-2/TRBV6-3	NA	NA	TRBJ2-5	TGTGCCAGCGGCGGTACGACCCAGTACTTC	CASGGTTQYF
TRBV2	NA	many	TRBJ2-1	TGTGCCACCGGAGCGGAGACCAAGGCGCACAATGAGCAGTTCTTC	CATGAETKAHNEQFF
TRBV4-2	NA	once	TRBJ1-2	TGTGCCAGCAGCCCAGGGCTTTTTGGCTACACCTTC	CASSPGLFGYTF
TRBV12-3/TRBV12-4	TRBD1	NA	TRBJ2-5	TGTGCCAGCAGTTTAGGAGGACAGGGGGAAAGGGAGACCCAGTACTTC	CASSLGGQGERETQYF
TRBV21-1	NA	once	TRBJ2-7	TGTGCCAGCAGCCCATCGGACAGGCGGGAGGGAGAGCAGTACTTC	CASSPSDRREGEQYF
TRBV7-8	NA	NA	TRBJ1-1	TGTGCCAGCAGCTTAGTGACGATCTCGTACACTGAAGCTTTCTTT	CASSLVTISYTEAFF
TRBV12-3/TRBV12-4	NA	NA	TRBJ1-5	TGTGCCAGCAGTATCTCGGACAGCTATCAACCCCAGCATTTT	CASSISDSYQPQHF
TRBV6-2/TRBV6-3	NA	many	TRBJ2-1	TGTGCCAGCACCATCAGGGCAGGGCTCTACAATGAGCAGTTCTTC	CASTIRAGLYNEQFF
TRBV7-9	NA	many	TRBJ2-2	TGTGCCAGCAGCTTAGGCCTCCCGGTCACCGGGGAGCTGTTTTTT	CASSLGLPVTGELFF
TRBV4-1	NA	many	TRBJ2-3	TGCGCCAGCAGCCTACGGCCAGGGGCAGATACGCAGTATTTT	CASSLRPGADTQYF
TRBV5-1	NA	few	TRBJ2-6	TGCGCCAGCAGCCCCTTTGGGGGGCCACGACAGGGATTACGTTCTGGGGCCAACGTCCTGACTTTC	CASSPFGGPRQGLRSGANVLTF
TRBV9	NA	many	TRBJ2-1	TGTGCCAGCAGCAGGGGCGTCAGGGGTATCGACAATGAGCAGTTCTTC	CASSRGVRGIDNEQFF
TRBV5-1	NA	many	TRBJ2-5	TGCGCCAGCACCCCCGAGGGGGAGACCCAGTACTTC	CASTPEGETQYF
TRBV12-3/TRBV12-4	NA	many	TRBJ1-2	TGTGCCAGCAGTTTAGGGGGGGCTGGGGGCTACACCTTC	CASSLGGAGGYTF
TRBV9	NA	NA	TRBJ1-2	TGTGCCAGCAGCGAGGGAAGGAGTGGCTACACCTTC	CASSEGRSGYTF
TRBV5-5	NA	NA	TRBJ1-4	TGTGCCAGCAGCTTAGGACAGACCCGGGAAAAACTGTTTTTT	CASSLGQTREKLFF
TRBV20-1	NA	many	TRBJ2-3	TGCAGTGCTAGACTTCAAGGCACAGATACGCAGTATTTT	CSARLQGTDTQYF
TRBV10-3	TRBD1	few	TRBJ1-2	TGTGCCATCAGTGAGTCCTTGGACAGGGTGGTCTATGGCTACACCTTC	CAISESLDRVVYGYTF
TRBV5-6	TRBD2	NA	TRBJ2-1	TGTGCCAGCAGCTTGCCCGGGACCCTAGCGGGGCCGGGTGAGCAGTTCTTC	CASSLPGTLAGPGEQFF
TRBV11-2	NA	many	TRBJ1-1	TGTGCCAGCAGCCCGCGACTGAACCTTAGAACTGAAGCTTTCTTT	CASSPRLNLRTEAFF
TRBV7-9	NA	many	TRBJ2-1	TGTGCCAGCAGCTTTGAGGGGGGGGGCGAGCAGTTCTTC	CASSFEGGGEQFF
TRBV7-9	TRBD1	NA	TRBJ2-1	TGTGCCAGCAGCTGGGGACAGTACCCCAATGAGCAGTTCTTC	CASSWGQYPNEQFF
TRBV4-1	NA	many	TRBJ2-1	TGCGCCAGCCGCCCGACTAGGAACTACAATGAGCAGTTCTTC	CASRPTRNYNEQFF
TRBV7-9	NA	many	TRBJ2-7	TGTGCCAGCAGCTTAGTGGACAGTTCCGGGCAGTACTTC	CASSLVDSSGQYF
TRBV5-1	NA	many	TRBJ1-5	TGCGCCAGCAGTCTTGGTCCGAGCAATCAGCCCCAGCATTTT	CASSLGPSNQPQHF
TRBV20-1	NA	many	TRBJ1-2	TGCAGTGCTGACCTCGACAGTGACTATGGCTACACCTTC	CSADLDSDYGYTF
TRBV13	NA	many	TRBJ2-6	TGTGCCAGCAGCTTCCCCCTCAACTCTGGGGCCAACGTCCTGACTTTC	CASSFPLNSGANVLTF
TRBV5-1	TRBD1	many	TRBJ2-1	TGCGCCAGCAGCTTGTGGACAGGGGGCTTGGGCAATGAGCAGTTCTTC	CASSLWTGGLGNEQFF
TRBV5-1	NA	many	TRBJ2-5	TGCGCCAGCAGCTCACAGCCGTCAAGGGAAGAGACCCAGTACTTC	CASSSQPSREETQYF
TRBV5-5	NA	NA	TRBJ2-7	TGTGCCAGCAGCCCGGGATCGGGGGAAGAGGAGCACTACGAGCAGTACTTC	CASSPGSGEEEHYEQYF
TRBV7-8	NA	NA	TRBJ2-2	TGTGCCAGCAGCAAATTCAGGCTGAGGACGGAGGGGGTTTCTACCGGGGAGCTGTTTTTT	CASSKFRLRTEGVSTGELFF
TRBV28	NA	many	TRBJ1-5	TGTGCCAGCAGTTGGGGGCTTGGCAATCAGCCCCAGCATTTT	CASSWGLGNQPQHF
TRBV12-3/TRBV12-4	NA	many	TRBJ2-7	TGTGCCAGCAGTTTTACAGTACAATACGAGCAGTACTTC	CASSFTVQYEQYF
TRBV5-1	TRBD1	many	TRBJ2-7	TGCGCCAGCAGCCTCGACAGGGTCCGGTACGAGCAGTACTTC	CASSLDRVRYEQYF
TRBV5-1	NA	many	TRBJ1-1	TGCGCCAGCAGCTGGAAGACAGGTTCTATGAACACTGAAGCTTTCTTT	CASSWKTGSMNTEAFF
TRBV20-1	NA	many	TRBJ2-7	TGCAGTGCTAGAGATGCCAGGAATTTCTACGAGCAGTACTTC	CSARDARNFYEQYF
TRBV7-8	NA	many	TRBJ2-1	TGTGCCAGCAGCTCCCCCGTCGGGGTGAGCTACAATGAGCAGTTCTTC	CASSSPVGVSYNEQFF